Following are 21 T cell receptor beta chains from one sample sequenced in a study of T cells in Graves' hyperthyroidism and ophthalmopathy. Researchers amplified the TCR beta CDR3 regions from RNA transcripts. TCR CDR3 regions were first amplified by RT-PCR with HTBI primers. TCRdb processed the multiplex PCR reads anew with MiXCR; each CDR3 protein has one entry. The data show around 190,000 distinct CDR3 sequences, about a sixth seen once. Input material: blood. The receptors were sampled from a woman aged 45-59 years with Graves' hyperthyroidism.

This clonotype was observed many times. V and J are TRBV11-3 and TRBJ1-1; maybe TRBD1 (6 bases). This CDR3 is built from 13 residues. Trimming took off 7 bases at V and 5 bases at J, with 14 bases between the two ends. Germline V CDR1 and CDR2: SGHNT, YENEEA. The CDR3 DNA sequence: TGTGCCAGCACGCCACAGGGAGGAACTGAAGCTTTCTTT. This encodes CASTPQGGTEAFF.

This clonotype was seen a few times. Its ends do not fully match the called genes, so a read error is possible. The chain recombines TRBV5-4 with TRBJ1-1; unclear D gene. The CDR3 contains 14 residues. Germline CDR1 SGHNT, CDR2 YYREEE (reference sequence). The CDR3 DNA follows: TGTGCCAGCAGCCAACGAGGAGGGAACAGTGAAGCTTTCTTT. Translated: CASSQRGGNSEAFF.

This clonotype was seen at least ten times. The V gene is TRBV5-6, the J gene TRBJ2-3; D is unclear. This CDR3 comprises 14 residues. From germline, CDR1 is SGHDT and CDR2 YYEEEE. Trimming shortened V by 0 bases and J by 3 bases, and 8 bases separated the two germline ends. The CDR3 here is CASSLEGPTDTQYF. CDR3 in DNA: TGTGCCAGCAGCTTGGAGGGTCCGACAGATACGCAGTATTTT. Combining the CDR3 with reference TRBV5-6 and TRBJ2-3 gives the whole variable domain DAGVTQSPTHLIKTRGQQVTLRCSPKSGHDTVSWYQQALGQGPQFIFQYYEEEERQRGNFPDRFSGHQFPNYSSELNVNALLLGDSALYLCASSLEGPTDTQYFGPGTRLTVL.

This clonotype was seen many times. V and J are TRBV24-1 and TRBJ2-3; possibly TRBD1 or TRBD2 for D (5 bases each). V was trimmed by 3 bases and J by 3 bases, leaving 12 bases between them. This CDR3 comprises 15 residues. The V gene's germline CDR1 is KGHDR and CDR2 SFDVKD. Here the CDR3 reads CATSDPGRLTDTQYF. CDR3 in DNA: TGTGCCACCAGTGATCCGGGACGGCTTACAGATACGCAGTATTTT.

This clonotype was found a few times. The chain uses TRBV20-1 and TRBJ1-2; no reliable D call. CDR3 length: 11 amino acids. The V gene lost 3 bases and the J gene lost 5 bases, with 7 bases spanning the gap. Germline CDR1 is DFQATT and CDR2 is SNEGSKA (reference sequence). The CDR3 DNA follows: TGCAGTGCTAGTCCCCCTTATGGCTACACCTTC. The encoded protein is CSASPPYGYTF.

The CDR3 DNA reads as TGTGCCACGCCCCGTAGCGGGTCCAGTAACGAGCAGTACTTC. Its translation: CATPRSGSSNEQYF. V gene TRBV19 combines with J gene TRBJ2-7, with TRBD2 matching 7 bases. The germline CDR1 and CDR2 sequences are LNHDA and SQIVND (reference sequence). This CDR3 has 14 amino acids. After removal of 10 bases from V and 5 bases from J, the junction contained 14 bases not matched to a gene.

This clonotype was picked up many times. J is TRBJ1-5 and V is TRBV28; D is unresolved. V lost 2 bases to trimming and J lost 6 bases, with 17 bases between them. The CDR3 has 16 amino acids. Looked up from germline, CDR1 is MDHEN and CDR2 is SYDVKM. The CDR3 region is CASSLMAGVGPQPQHF. The CDR3 DNA reads as TGTGCCAGCAGTTTAATGGCTGGGGTGGGCCCTCAGCCCCAGCATTTT.

This clonotype was counted a single time. This chain uses TRBV24-1 with TRBJ1-1, with D unresolved. Germline V gene sequence: CDR1 KGHDR, CDR2 SFDVKD. CDR3 size: 14 residues. With 3 bases removed from V and 7 bases from J, the gap between germline ends came to 14 bases. The CDR3 DNA sequence: TGTGCCACCAGTGATCCGCAGGACGGGAATGAAGCTTTCTTT. Amino acid sequence: CATSDPQDGNEAFF.

This clonotype was counted many times. The J gene is TRBJ2-7, the V gene TRBV7-2; the D gene could be TRBD1 or TRBD2 (5 bases each). The CDR3 loop spans 16 amino acids. Per germline, CDR1 SGHTA and CDR2 FQGNSA. V was trimmed by 1 base and J by 2 bases, leaving 15 bases between them. CDR3 protein: CASSLGFDGTAYEQYF. The DNA of the CDR3 is TGTGCCAGCAGCTTAGGGTTCGACGGGACGGCCTACGAGCAGTACTTC.

The sample holds many counts of this clonotype. This sequence joins TRBV5-6 and TRBJ2-1, with D possibly being TRBD2 (6 bases). V was shortened by 0 bases and J by 0 bases, with 13 bases between the two germline ends. The CDR3 consists of 17 residues. Germline V gene data show CDR1 as SGHDT and CDR2 as YYEEEE. CDR3 residues: CASSLEGGLSSYNEQFF. The CDR3 DNA sequence: TGTGCCAGCAGCTTGGAGGGTGGACTAAGCTCCTACAATGAGCAGTTCTTC.

This rearrangement joins TRBV5-1 to TRBJ1-4; D is ambiguous. The CDR3 covers 14 residues. CDR1 and CDR2 (germline): SGHRS, YFSETQ. V lost 5 bases and J lost 5, with 13 bases in between. CDR3 protein: CASRRNIDNEKLFF. In DNA form, the CDR3 reads TGCGCCAGCAGGAGGAACATCGACAATGAAAAACTGTTTTTT. The whole variable domain, filled in from reference TRBV5-1 and TRBJ1-4, reads KAGVTQTPRYLIKTRGQQVTLSCSPISGHRSVSWYQQTPGQGLQFLFEYFSETQRNKGNFPGRFSGRQFSNSRSEMNVSTLELGDSALYLCASRRNIDNEKLFFGSGTQLSVL.

The table lists this clonotype with many counts. The rearrangement joins TRBV20-1 to TRBJ1-2, with 8 nucleotides matching TRBD1. CDR3 length: 14 residues. Per germline, CDR1 DFQATT and CDR2 SNEGSKA (reference sequence). The junction had 2 bases not matched to a gene; V was cut back by 0 bases and J by 2 bases. The CDR3 bases are TGCAGTGCTAGAGATTGGACAGGGAACTATGGCTACACCTTC. Its translation: CSARDWTGNYGYTF.

The table lists this clonotype with many counts. This rearrangement joins TRBV12-3 or TRBV12-4 to TRBJ2-2; 9 bases line up with TRBD2. The CDR3 has 16 amino acids. V shed 4 bases, J shed 2 bases, and the junction held 5 bases outside the gene matches. In DNA, the CDR3 is TGTGCCAGCAGTTCTTCTAGCGGGACCAACACCGGGGAGCTGTTTTTT. Protein product: CASSSSSGTNTGELFF.

The chain couples TRBV10-1 to TRBJ2-1, with TRBD2 as a possible D gene (5 bases). Germline-derived CDR1 and CDR2 are WNHNN and SYGVQD (reference sequence). V lost 10 bases to trimming and J lost 8 bases, with 21 bases between them. There are 14 residues in the CDR3. The CDR3 DNA reads TGCGCCACGTCGCTGAGGGCCGGAGTGGATGAGCAGTTCTTC. Translation: CATSLRAGVDEQFF.

This clonotype was picked up many times. V is TRBV20-1 and J is TRBJ1-4; D is unclear. The germline V and J ends were trimmed by 6 bases and 0 bases, with 17 bases remaining between them. This CDR3 has 16 amino acids. CDR1 and CDR2 from the germline V gene are DFQATT and SNEGSKA (reference sequence). CDR3 loop: CSASWGLDSTNEKLFF. CDR3 DNA sequence: TGCAGTGCCTCTTGGGGATTAGACTCAACTAATGAAAAACTGTTTTTT.

On this clonotype itself: This clone may be a read error of a much larger clone one base away. The V gene is TRBV27, the J gene TRBJ2-7, with D hard to call. V was pared by 0 bases and J by 3 bases, with 15 bases between. CDR3 size: 16 residues. In germline, CDR1 is MNHEY, CDR2 SMNVEV (reference sequence). The CDR3, as DNA: TGTGCCAGCAGTTTATCTCCAGCCTCGTCTCTCTACGAGCAGTACTTC. Protein product: CASSLSPASSLYEQYF.

The chain joins TRBV20-1 to TRBJ2-1; 8 bases align to TRBD2. CDR3 length: 18 amino acids. Germline V gives CDR1 DFQATT, CDR2 SNEGSKA (reference sequence). The V segment lost 3 bases and the J segment 3 bases; nucleotides outside the gene matches: 16. Here the CDR3 DNA reads TGCAGTGCTAGTAATTTAGCGGGACCACCGCGGGACTACAATGAGCAGTTCTTC. Translation: CSASNLAGPPRDYNEQFF.

There are many counts of this clonotype. The chain joins TRBV7-3 to TRBJ2-3; D not certain. Trimming pared 1 base from V and 3 bases from J, leaving 11 bases between. The CDR3 extends over 15 amino acids. Germline CDR1 is SGHTA and CDR2 is FQGTGA. The CDR3 sequence is CASSLMGFSTDTQYF. The CDR3 DNA reads as TGTGCCAGCAGCTTAATGGGCTTCTCGACAGATACGCAGTATTTT.

This chain connects TRBV12-3 or TRBV12-4 to TRBJ2-2, with D unclear. The CDR3 loop spans 14 amino acids. V lost 6 bases and J lost 1, with 9 bases in between. CDR3 residues: CASRGLMNTGELFF. CDR3 DNA sequence: TGTGCCAGCAGGGGCCTGATGAACACCGGGGAGCTGTTTTTT.

Many counts were recorded for this clonotype. The J gene is TRBJ2-1, the V gene TRBV2, with 13 positions matching TRBD2. From germline, CDR1 is SNHLY and CDR2 FYNNEI. CDR3 size: 14 residues. V lost 6 bases to trimming and J lost 8 bases; unmatched junction nucleotides: 4. DNA of the CDR3: TGTGCCAGCAGACTAGCGGGAGGGTTGCATGAGCAGTTCTTC. It codes for CASRLAGGLHEQFF.

This clonotype was observed a handful of times. V gene TRBV6-1 combines with J gene TRBJ1-1; D is undetermined. The ends were cut back, 6 bases at V and 0 bases at J, with 8 bases in the middle. This CDR3 contains 13 residues. Germline-derived CDR1 and CDR2 are MNHNS and SASEGT. CDR3 sequence: CASSRSMNTEAFF. In DNA form, the CDR3 reads TGTGCCAGCAGCCGTAGCATGAACACTGAAGCTTTCTTT.